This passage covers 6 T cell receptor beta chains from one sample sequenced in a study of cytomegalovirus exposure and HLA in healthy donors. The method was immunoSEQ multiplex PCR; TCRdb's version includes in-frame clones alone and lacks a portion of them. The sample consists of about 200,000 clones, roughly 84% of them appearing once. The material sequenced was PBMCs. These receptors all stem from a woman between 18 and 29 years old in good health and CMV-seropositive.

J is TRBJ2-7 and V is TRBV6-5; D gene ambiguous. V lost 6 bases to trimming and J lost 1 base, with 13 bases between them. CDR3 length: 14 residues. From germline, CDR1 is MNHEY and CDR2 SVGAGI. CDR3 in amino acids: CASSPRGGSYEQYF. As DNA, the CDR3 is TGTGCCAGCAGCCCCCGTGGCGGTTCCTACGAGCAGTACTTC.

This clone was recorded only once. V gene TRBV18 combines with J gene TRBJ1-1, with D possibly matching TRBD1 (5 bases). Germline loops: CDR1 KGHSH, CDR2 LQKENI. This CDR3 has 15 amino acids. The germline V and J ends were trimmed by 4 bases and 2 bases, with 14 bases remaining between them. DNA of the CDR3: TGTGCCAGCTCACTTCTCCCAGGACATAACACTGAAGCTTTCTTT. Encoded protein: CASSLLPGHNTEAFF.

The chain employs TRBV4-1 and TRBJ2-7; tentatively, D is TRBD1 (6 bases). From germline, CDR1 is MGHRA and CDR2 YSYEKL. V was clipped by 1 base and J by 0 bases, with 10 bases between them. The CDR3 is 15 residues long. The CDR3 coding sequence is TGCGCCAGCAGCCAAGCGGACAGTTACTCCTACGAGCAGTACTTC. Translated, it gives CASSQADSYSYEQYF.

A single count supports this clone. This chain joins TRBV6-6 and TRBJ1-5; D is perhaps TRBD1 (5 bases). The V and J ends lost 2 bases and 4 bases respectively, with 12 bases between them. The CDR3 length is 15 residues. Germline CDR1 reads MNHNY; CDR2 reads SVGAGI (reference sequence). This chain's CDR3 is CASSYIRQPNQPQHF. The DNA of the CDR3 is TGTGCCAGCAGTTACATCAGACAGCCTAATCAGCCCCAGCATTTT.

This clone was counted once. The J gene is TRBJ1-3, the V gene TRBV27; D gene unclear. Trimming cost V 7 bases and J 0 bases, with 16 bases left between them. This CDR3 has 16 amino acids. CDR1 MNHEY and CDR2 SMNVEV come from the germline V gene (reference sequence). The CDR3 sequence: CASTLGGPFSGNTIYF. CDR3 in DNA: TGTGCCAGCACCCTCGGAGGGCCTTTCTCTGGAAACACCATATATTTT.

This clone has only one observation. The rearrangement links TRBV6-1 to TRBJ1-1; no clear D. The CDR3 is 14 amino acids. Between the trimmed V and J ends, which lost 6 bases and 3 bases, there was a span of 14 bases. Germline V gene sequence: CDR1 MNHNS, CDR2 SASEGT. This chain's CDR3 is CASSRTERDTEAFF. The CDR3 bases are TGTGCCAGCAGCCGAACAGAGAGGGACACTGAAGCTTTCTTT.